Following are 18 T cell receptor beta chains from one sample sequenced in a study of blood T cell repertoires in COVID-19. Clones were read by immunoSEQ multiplex PCR, and TCRdb kept only the in-frame ones, dropping some. Among tens of thousands of clones listed, 68% were seen once. Sequencing input: peripheral blood. The receptors derive from an older woman with acute or convalescent COVID-19.

The V gene is TRBV24-1, the J gene TRBJ2-3; 9 bases line up with TRBD1. The V and J ends lost 0 bases and 4 bases, in that order; junction bases with no gene match: 1. In germline, CDR1 is KGHDR, CDR2 SFDVKD. The CDR3 spans 15 residues. The CDR3 coding sequence is TGTGCCACCAGTGATTTGGGACAGGGGTCAGATACGCAGTATTTT. It translates to CATSDLGQGSDTQYF.

The chain is built from TRBV7-9 and TRBJ2-7, with D maybe TRBD1 (6 bases). The germline V gene has CDR1 SEHNR and CDR2 FQNEAQ (reference sequence). The V and J ends lost 5 bases and 6 bases respectively, with 14 bases between them. The CDR3 spans 13 residues. The CDR3 protein is CASSPSGVSEQYF. In DNA form, the CDR3 reads TGTGCCAGCAGCCCCTCAGGGGTCAGCGAGCAGTACTTC.

V gene TRBV2 combines with J gene TRBJ2-5; D gene ambiguous. V was cut by 6 bases and J by 5 bases, with 7 bases left in between. Per the germline V gene, CDR1 is SNHLY and CDR2 is FYNNEI. The CDR3 sequence is 11 residues long. CDR3 sequence (DNA): TGTGCCAGCAGCCTACGGGAGACCCAGTACTTC. It is translated as CASSLRETQYF.

This clone was seen only once. The V call is TRBV18, the J call TRBJ1-1, with TRBD1 matching 8 bases. Germline V CDR1 and CDR2: KGHSH, LQKENI. This CDR3 region has 13 residues. After removal of 5 bases from V and 5 bases from J, the junction contained 4 bases not matched to a gene. Written as DNA, the CDR3 is TGTGCCAGCTCAACGACAGGGGATACTGAAGCTTTCTTT. This encodes CASSTTGDTEAFF. Full variable domain (outside the CDR3, taken from reference TRBV18 and TRBJ1-1): NAGVMQNPRHLVRRRGQEARLRCSPMKGHSHVYWYRQLPEEGLKFMVYLQKENIIDESGMPKERFSAEFPKEGPSILRIQQVVRGDSAAYFCASSTTGDTEAFFGQGTRLTVV.

The chain carries TRBV6-5 and TRBJ1-1; D may be TRBD1 (6 bases). Per germline, CDR1 MNHEY and CDR2 SVGAGI. CDR3 size: 15 residues. Trimming stripped 2 bases from V and 0 bases from J, with 10 bases between. As DNA, the CDR3 is TGTGCCAGCAGTTACCACGGGACACTGAACACTGAAGCTTTCTTT. Translation: CASSYHGTLNTEAFF.

This chain links TRBV2 with TRBJ1-1; D ambiguous. The germline V and J ends were trimmed by 0 bases and 1 base, with 6 bases remaining between them. Germline CDR1 reads SNHLY; CDR2 reads FYNNEI. This CDR3 is 14 amino acids long. The CDR3 nucleotides are TGTGCCAGCAGTGAAGCCGGGAGGAACACTGAAGCTTTCTTT. This codes for CASSEAGRNTEAFF.

This clone has just one count. The rearrangement uses TRBV12-3 or TRBV12-4 and TRBJ2-5; the D gene is possibly TRBD2 (6 bases). V was pared by 6 bases and J by 7 bases, with 15 bases between. The CDR3 totals 13 residues. The CDR3 sequence is CASSLTRDGTQYF. The CDR3, as DNA: TGTGCCAGCAGCCTGACTAGGGATGGGACCCAGTACTTC.

This clone was found a few times. The V and J genes are TRBV5-1 and TRBJ2-5; D may be TRBD1 (6 bases). The CDR3 runs to 13 residues. Germline values: CDR1 SGHRS, CDR2 YFSETQ. The ends were cut back, 4 bases at V and 2 bases at J, with 9 bases in the middle. CDR3 bases: TGCGCCAGCAGCACCGGACAGCAAGAGACCCAGTACTTC. Protein product: CASSTGQQETQYF.

The count of this clone is one. This sequence joins TRBV4-3 and TRBJ2-3; TRBD2 agrees at 10 bases. V lost 4 bases, J lost 3 bases, and 10 bases stayed unmatched. Per germline, CDR1 LGHNA and CDR2 YSLEER. The CDR3 length is 17 residues. CDR3 bases: TGCGCCAGCAGCCTACAGTCAGCTAGCGGGAGAACAGATACGCAGTATTTT. Protein: CASSLQSASGRTDTQYF.

The rearrangement joins TRBV3-1 (or the pseudogene TRBV3-2) to TRBJ2-5; TRBD2 agrees at 8 bases. Germline lookup yields CDR1 LGHDT and CDR2 YNNKEL (reference sequence). The V segment lost 8 bases and the J segment 2 bases; nucleotides outside the gene matches: 4. This CDR3 region has 13 residues. Here the CDR3 DNA reads TGTGCCAGCTCCCGGGGGGGACAAGAGACCCAGTACTTC. Its translation: CASSRGGQETQYF.

The rearrangement uses TRBV29-1 and TRBJ2-2; TRBD1 agrees at 7 bases. CDR1 and CDR2 (germline): SQVTM, ANQGSEA. The junction had 5 bases not matched to a gene; V was cut back by 6 bases and J by 4 bases. This CDR3 has 13 amino acids. CDR3 sequence (DNA): TGCAGCGTGACAGGGAGTGGCACCGGGGAGCTGTTTTTT. It encodes CSVTGSGTGELFF.

J is TRBJ2-1 and V is TRBV19, with 8 bases aligning to TRBD1. The CDR3 has 14 amino acids. With 5 bases clipped from V and 3 bases from J, the junction kept 3 bases outside the gene matches. The germline V gene encodes CDR1 LNHDA and CDR2 SQIVND (reference sequence). DNA for the CDR3: TGTGCCAGTAGTCCGGGACAGGACTACAATGAGCAGTTCTTC. Encoded protein: CASSPGQDYNEQFF.

The chain recombines TRBV6-2 or TRBV6-3 with TRBJ2-3; maybe TRBD2 (5 bases). The V gene's germline CDR1 is MNHEY and CDR2 SVGEGT. The CDR3 loop spans 14 amino acids. V lost 2 bases and J 6 bases, leaving 12 bases between the germline ends. The CDR3 nucleotides are TGTGCCAGCAGTTACCCTCGAGGGTTTGATACGCAGTATTTT. Its translation: CASSYPRGFDTQYF.

The V and J genes are TRBV19 and TRBJ2-1; TRBD2 matches 14 bases. This CDR3 has 13 residues. Germline V lookup: CDR1 LNHDA, CDR2 SQIVND (reference sequence). Unmatched junction bases numbered 6, after V lost 10 bases and J lost 10 bases. Written as DNA, the CDR3 is TGTGCCACACGACTAGCGGGGGGGTGGGAGCAGTTCTTC. Translating gives CATRLAGGWEQFF.

The chain employs TRBV3-1 (or the pseudogene TRBV3-2) and TRBJ2-1; 15 bases align to TRBD2. There are 20 residues in the CDR3. V trimming: 0 bases; J trimming: 2 bases; junction bases outside the gene matches: 8. Germline V gene lookup returns CDR1 LGHDT and CDR2 YNNKEL (reference sequence). The CDR3 DNA reads TGTGCCAGCAGCCAAGAGCGTGGGACTAGCGGGAGGACTGCCTACAATGAGCAGTTCTTC. Translation gives CASSQERGTSGRTAYNEQFF.

This chain connects TRBV4-3 to TRBJ1-1; possible D gene TRBD1, 5 bases. CDR3 length equals 14 residues. V lost 1 base and J 5 bases, leaving 11 bases between the germline ends. The V gene's germline CDR1 is LGHNA and CDR2 YSLEER. This CDR3 is CASSQAGGGTEAFF. The CDR3, as DNA: TGCGCCAGCAGCCAAGCCGGCGGGGGGACTGAAGCTTTCTTT.

This chain uses TRBV30 with TRBJ1-5; a weak D match, TRBD1 (5 bases). The germline V gene has CDR1 GTSNPN and CDR2 SVGIG (reference sequence). The CDR3 totals 14 residues. V was pared by 4 bases and J by 3 bases, with 13 bases between. The CDR3 sequence: CAWTGTGDNQPQHF. DNA of the CDR3: TGTGCCTGGACGGGGACGGGAGACAATCAGCCCCAGCATTTT. The entire variable domain, with the rest obtained from reference TRBV30 and TRBJ1-5, is as follows: SQTIHQWPATLVQPVGSPLSLECTVEGTSNPNLYWYRQAAGRGLQLLFYSVGIGQISSEVPQNLSASRPQDRQFILSSKKLLLSDSGFYLCAWTGTGDNQPQHFGDGTRLSIL.

The CDR3 here is CASSLVVGDTGELFF. The CDR3 nucleotides are TGTGCCAGCAGCTTGGTCGTCGGTGATACCGGGGAGCTGTTTTTT. The J gene is TRBJ2-2, the V gene TRBV5-6; unclear D gene. Germline values: CDR1 SGHDT, CDR2 YYEEEE. CDR3 size: 15 residues. V was cut by 0 bases and J by 5 bases, with 11 bases left in between. The whole variable domain, filled in from reference TRBV5-6 and TRBJ2-2, reads DAGVTQSPTHLIKTRGQQVTLRCSPKSGHDTVSWYQQALGQGPQFIFQYYEEEERQRGNFPDRFSGHQFPNYSSELNVNALLLGDSALYLCASSLVVGDTGELFFGEGSRLTVL.